A selection of T cell receptor beta chains follows, all from one sample in a study of shared clonotypes between healthy human individuals. Assay: immunoSEQ multiplex PCR; the TCRdb copy retains only in-frame clones and omits some. The sample lists a few million clones, 93% seen once, with about 0.39% in the top ten. Sample: naive CD4+ T cells from PBMCs. The receptor set was obtained from a man aged 18 to 30 in good health. Some clones in this sample may be carry-over from other donors' samples. The CDR3 runs from the conserved cysteine through the conserved F or W. D genes are given only for firm matches. Expanded clones are given a class, and other clones once, few, many or no size at all.

d_call	clone_size	v_call	j_call	cdr3_nt	cdr3_aa
-	-	TRBV7-6	TRBJ1-5	TGTGCCAGCAGCTTAAGTGGGGGCAGGGCGAATCAGCCCCAGCATTTT	CASSLSGGRANQPQHF
-	-	TRBV6-5	TRBJ1-2	TGTGCCAGTAGCCCCGACGGAACCTATGGCTACACCTTC	CASSPDGTYGYTF
TRBD2	-	TRBV27	TRBJ2-2	TGTGCCAGCAGCCTCGGGACTAGCACCCCCCGAGGAACCGGGGAGCTGTTTTTT	CASSLGTSTPRGTGELFF
-	-	TRBV9	TRBJ2-3	TGTGCCAGCAGGCCCGGGACGCCGAGCACAGATACGCAGTATTTT	CASRPGTPSTDTQYF
TRBD2	-	TRBV28	TRBJ2-7	TGTGCCAGCAATGATCCCGGGACTAGCGGTTCCTACGAGCAGTACTTC	CASNDPGTSGSYEQYF
TRBD2	-	TRBV5-4	TRBJ2-2	TGTGCCAGCAGCTTGTCCCTAGCGGGAGAAGTCGGGGAGCTGTTTTTT	CASSLSLAGEVGELFF
-	-	TRBV18	TRBJ1-2	TGTGCCAGCTCACCAGGTGGGGAAGCCTATGGCTACACCTTC	CASSPGGEAYGYTF
TRBD1	-	TRBV7-3	TRBJ1-2	TGTGCCAGCAGCTTAACGGGGACAGGAGGCCATGGCTACACCTTC	CASSLTGTGGHGYTF
-	-	TRBV18	TRBJ1-3	TGTGCCAGTACCAGGGACTCTGGAAACACCATATATTTT	CASTRDSGNTIYF
TRBD2	once	TRBV9	TRBJ2-7	TGTGCCAGCAGCGTCGAAAGCGGGAGGACCAGCGAGCAGTACTTC	CASSVESGRTSEQYF
TRBD1	-	TRBV5-5	TRBJ1-5	TGTGCCAGCAGCTTGGGCGCAGGGGGAGGCAATCAGCCCCAGCATTTT	CASSLGAGGGNQPQHF
TRBD1	-	TRBV5-5	TRBJ1-5	TGTGCCAGCAGCGAAACAGGGGGCCGGAATCAGCCCCAGCATTTT	CASSETGGRNQPQHF
-	few	TRBV2	TRBJ1-5	TGTGCCAGCAGCGACACAATCCATCAGCCCCAGCATTTT	CASSDTIHQPQHF
-	once	TRBV18	TRBJ2-3	TGTGCCAGCTCACCACCCTCAGGGACGATCACAGATACGCAGTATTTT	CASSPPSGTITDTQYF
-	-	TRBV11-2	TRBJ2-7	TGTGCCAGCAGCTTTTCCATCGGCGGTGCCTCCTACGAGCAGTACTTC	CASSFSIGGASYEQYF
-	-	TRBV5-1	TRBJ2-7	TGCGCCAGCAGCTTGTTGAGTCAGGGTACGGGCAAGCAGTACTTC	CASSLLSQGTGKQYF
TRBD1	-	TRBV9	TRBJ2-2	TGTGCCAGCAGCGTATCAGGGGGCGGGGAGCTGTTTTTT	CASSVSGGGELFF
-	-	TRBV18	TRBJ1-1	TGTGCCAGCTCACCCCTTACCACTGAAGCTTTCTTT	CASSPLTTEAFF
-	once	TRBV9	TRBJ2-3	TGTGCCAGCAGCAACCCCGGCACAGATACGCAGTATTTT	CASSNPGTDTQYF
-	-	TRBV28	TRBJ1-3	TGTGCCAGCAGTTTCGGCGTAGCCTCTGGAAACACCATATATTTT	CASSFGVASGNTIYF
TRBD1	-	TRBV28	TRBJ1-6	TGTGCCACCCAGGGGGGACAGGGAAGATCACCCCTCCACTTT	CATQGGQGRSPLHF
-	-	TRBV5-1	TRBJ1-1	TGCGCCAGCAGCTTGTCCGCCGGAGTTGCTTTCTTT	CASSLSAGVAFF
TRBD1	-	TRBV7-2	TRBJ2-7	TGTGCCAGCAGCTACATGGGACAGGGATCCTACGAGCAGTACTTC	CASSYMGQGSYEQYF
-	-	TRBV5-4	TRBJ1-2	TGTGCCAGCAGCTTGGACGGGGTCTATGGCTACACCTTC	CASSLDGVYGYTF
-	-	TRBV28	TRBJ2-7	TGTGCCAGCAGTATTATAGCGGTTCCTACCTACGAGCAGTACTTC	CASSIIAVPTYEQYF
-	-	TRBV30	TRBJ2-1	TGTGCCACCGTACCTCCCCCTACTAGTGAGCAGTTCTTC	CATVPPPTSEQFF
-	-	TRBV28	TRBJ1-2	TGTGCCAGCGGCACAAAGGGGTCTGGCTACACCTTC	CASGTKGSGYTF
-	-	TRBV7-2	TRBJ2-1	TGTGCCAGCAGCTTGGCGGTCTACAATGAGCAGTTCTTC	CASSLAVYNEQFF
TRBD2	-	TRBV7-2	TRBJ2-2	TGTGCCAGCAGGTACAGCGGGGGTTCGACCGGGGAGCTGTTTTTT	CASRYSGGSTGELFF
-	-	TRBV25-1	TRBJ2-3	TGTGCCAGCAGCGAGCCTAGGCCGAGCACAGATACGCAGTATTTT	CASSEPRPSTDTQYF
TRBD1	-	TRBV27	TRBJ1-1	TGTGCCAGCAGTTTCAGGGGGATCCAGGACACTGAAGCTTTCTTT	CASSFRGIQDTEAFF
-	-	TRBV10-3	TRBJ1-5	TGTGCCACCGGAGGGCAGGGGCGCAATCAGCCCCAGCATTTT	CATGGQGRNQPQHF
-	-	TRBV6-6	TRBJ1-2	TGTGCCACCGGTATAGGGTATGGCTACACCTTC	CATGIGYGYTF
-	-	TRBV7-2	TRBJ2-3	TGTGCCAGCAGCTTAGTCCTGCGGCCTGTCACAGATACGCAGTATTTT	CASSLVLRPVTDTQYF
TRBD2	-	TRBV5-1	TRBJ2-7	TGCGCCAGCAGCCCCTCCGGGACTATGAGCTCCTACGAGCAGTACTTC	CASSPSGTMSSYEQYF
TRBD1	-	TRBV9	TRBJ1-1	TGTGCCAGCAGCGTAGCTTCAGGGGGGACTGAAGCTTTCTTT	CASSVASGGTEAFF
-	-	TRBV5-1	TRBJ1-1	TGCGCCAGCAGCTTGCCACAGGCTCTGAACACTGAAGCTTTCTTT	CASSLPQALNTEAFF
-	-	TRBV7-2	TRBJ2-2	TGTGCCAGCAGGGGTTCGGAGAACACCGGGGAGCTGTTTTTT	CASRGSENTGELFF
-	-	TRBV2	TRBJ2-7	TGTGCCAGCAGGCCCTCCCCAGGGGTCATGCAGCAGTACTTC	CASRPSPGVMQQYF
TRBD1	-	TRBV9	TRBJ2-5	TGTGCCAGCAGCCAGCAGGGGGTATCAGAGACCCAGTACTTC	CASSQQGVSETQYF
-	-	TRBV5-1	TRBJ1-1	TGCGCCAGCAGCTTGTTCGGGGCCCCAGGTACTGAAGCTTTCTTT	CASSLFGAPGTEAFF
-	few	TRBV29-1	TRBJ1-3	TGCAGCGTGGTTGATTTCCCCTCTGGAAACACCATATATTTT	CSVVDFPSGNTIYF
-	-	TRBV29-1	TRBJ1-4	TGCAGTTTTCGGGGTGGTGAAAAACTGTTTTTT	CSFRGGEKLFF
-	-	TRBV27	TRBJ2-2	TGTGCCAGCAGTTTACGGCAGGGCCCCTTCACCGGGGAGCTGTTTTTT	CASSLRQGPFTGELFF
TRBD1	-	TRBV2	TRBJ2-7	TGTGCCAGCAGTGTCGACAGGGGATACGAGCAGTACTTC	CASSVDRGYEQYF
TRBD1	-	TRBV7-9	TRBJ1-2	TGTGCCAGCAGCTTATCAAAGGGGGCTTCTAACTATGGCTACACCTTC	CASSLSKGASNYGYTF
-	-	TRBV27	TRBJ2-3	TGTGCCAGATACACAGATACGCAGTATTTT	CARYTDTQYF
-	once	TRBV7-2	TRBJ1-5	TGTGCCAGCAGCTTCCGGGCGGGGGTCGGGGATCAGCCCCAGCATTTT	CASSFRAGVGDQPQHF